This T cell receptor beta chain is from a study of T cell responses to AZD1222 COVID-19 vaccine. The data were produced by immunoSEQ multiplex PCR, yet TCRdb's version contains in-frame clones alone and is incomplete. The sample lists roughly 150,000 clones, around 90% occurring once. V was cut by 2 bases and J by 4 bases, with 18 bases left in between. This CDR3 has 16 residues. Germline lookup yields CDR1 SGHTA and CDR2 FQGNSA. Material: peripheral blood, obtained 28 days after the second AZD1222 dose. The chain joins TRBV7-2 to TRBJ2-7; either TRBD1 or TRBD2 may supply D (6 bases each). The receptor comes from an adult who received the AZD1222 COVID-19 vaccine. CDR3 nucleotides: TGTGCCAGCAGCTTACGCGGGACAAGTTATCCATACGAGCAGTACTTC. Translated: CASSLRGTSYPYEQYF.